This T cell receptor (beta chain) was sequenced for a study of OX40 agonist ivuxolimab in advanced cancers. CDR3 size: 17 residues. Germline V gene sequence: CDR1 SGHRS, CDR2 YFSETQ. V was clipped by 4 bases and J by 0 bases; unmatched bases: 6. Clones were sequenced by immunoSEQ multiplex PCR, and TCRdb holds only the in-frame ones, with some missing. The profile shows 60,000 or so clones, approximately 87% of them singletons. The receptor's source is an adult with an advanced solid tumor such as melanoma, head and neck, liver or kidney cancer. This chain connects TRBV5-1 to TRBJ2-6; 8 bases are a match to TRBD1. The sample consisted of CD4+ or CD8+ T cells sorted from blood, taken in a trial of the OX40 agonist ivuxolimab. The CDR3 here is CASSRQGSPSGANVLTF. The CDR3 DNA reads as TGCGCCAGCAGCCGACAGGGGTCCCCCTCTGGGGCCAACGTCCTGACTTTC.